This T cell receptor (beta chain) came from a study of CD8 T cells in Susac syndrome. General observations from the study: A relatively small number of individuals underwent TCR sequencing and HLA analysis.

Random hexamers were used to reverse transcribe 0.5 to 1 ug of RNA. With immunoSEQ multiplex PCR, TCR beta CDR3 was amplified across 54 Vbeta and 13 Jbeta. Using its own MiXCR run on the immunoSEQ multiplex PCR reads, TCRdb lists one record per CDR3 protein. The sample shows around 300,000 distinct CDR3 sequences, around 89% of them seen only once. Notes on this clonotype: What it binds is unknown.

Per the germline V gene, CDR1 is MGHDK and CDR2 is SYGVNS. The CDR3 length is 18 residues. Trimming cost V 6 bases and J 5 bases; bases outside gene matches: 9. Sequencing targeted TCR beta in blood CD8+ and CD4+ T cells. This clonotype was sampled from a human donor with multiple sclerosis. The V gene is TRBV25-1, the J gene TRBJ2-2, with 16 nucleotides matching TRBD2. Sequenced: CD8+ T cells from PBMCs. CDR3 sequence reads: CASRGLAGGLRGTGELFF. The CDR3 coding sequence is TGTGCCAGCAGGGGACTAGCGGGGGGGCTGCGGGGAACCGGGGAGCTGTTTTTT. The entire variable domain, with the rest obtained from reference TRBV25-1 and TRBJ2-2, is as follows: EADIYQTPRYLVIGTGKKITLECSQTMGHDKMYWYQQDPGMELHLIHYSYGVNSTEKGDLSSESTVSRIRTEHFPLTLESARPSHTSQYLCASRGLAGGLRGTGELFFGEGSRLTVL.